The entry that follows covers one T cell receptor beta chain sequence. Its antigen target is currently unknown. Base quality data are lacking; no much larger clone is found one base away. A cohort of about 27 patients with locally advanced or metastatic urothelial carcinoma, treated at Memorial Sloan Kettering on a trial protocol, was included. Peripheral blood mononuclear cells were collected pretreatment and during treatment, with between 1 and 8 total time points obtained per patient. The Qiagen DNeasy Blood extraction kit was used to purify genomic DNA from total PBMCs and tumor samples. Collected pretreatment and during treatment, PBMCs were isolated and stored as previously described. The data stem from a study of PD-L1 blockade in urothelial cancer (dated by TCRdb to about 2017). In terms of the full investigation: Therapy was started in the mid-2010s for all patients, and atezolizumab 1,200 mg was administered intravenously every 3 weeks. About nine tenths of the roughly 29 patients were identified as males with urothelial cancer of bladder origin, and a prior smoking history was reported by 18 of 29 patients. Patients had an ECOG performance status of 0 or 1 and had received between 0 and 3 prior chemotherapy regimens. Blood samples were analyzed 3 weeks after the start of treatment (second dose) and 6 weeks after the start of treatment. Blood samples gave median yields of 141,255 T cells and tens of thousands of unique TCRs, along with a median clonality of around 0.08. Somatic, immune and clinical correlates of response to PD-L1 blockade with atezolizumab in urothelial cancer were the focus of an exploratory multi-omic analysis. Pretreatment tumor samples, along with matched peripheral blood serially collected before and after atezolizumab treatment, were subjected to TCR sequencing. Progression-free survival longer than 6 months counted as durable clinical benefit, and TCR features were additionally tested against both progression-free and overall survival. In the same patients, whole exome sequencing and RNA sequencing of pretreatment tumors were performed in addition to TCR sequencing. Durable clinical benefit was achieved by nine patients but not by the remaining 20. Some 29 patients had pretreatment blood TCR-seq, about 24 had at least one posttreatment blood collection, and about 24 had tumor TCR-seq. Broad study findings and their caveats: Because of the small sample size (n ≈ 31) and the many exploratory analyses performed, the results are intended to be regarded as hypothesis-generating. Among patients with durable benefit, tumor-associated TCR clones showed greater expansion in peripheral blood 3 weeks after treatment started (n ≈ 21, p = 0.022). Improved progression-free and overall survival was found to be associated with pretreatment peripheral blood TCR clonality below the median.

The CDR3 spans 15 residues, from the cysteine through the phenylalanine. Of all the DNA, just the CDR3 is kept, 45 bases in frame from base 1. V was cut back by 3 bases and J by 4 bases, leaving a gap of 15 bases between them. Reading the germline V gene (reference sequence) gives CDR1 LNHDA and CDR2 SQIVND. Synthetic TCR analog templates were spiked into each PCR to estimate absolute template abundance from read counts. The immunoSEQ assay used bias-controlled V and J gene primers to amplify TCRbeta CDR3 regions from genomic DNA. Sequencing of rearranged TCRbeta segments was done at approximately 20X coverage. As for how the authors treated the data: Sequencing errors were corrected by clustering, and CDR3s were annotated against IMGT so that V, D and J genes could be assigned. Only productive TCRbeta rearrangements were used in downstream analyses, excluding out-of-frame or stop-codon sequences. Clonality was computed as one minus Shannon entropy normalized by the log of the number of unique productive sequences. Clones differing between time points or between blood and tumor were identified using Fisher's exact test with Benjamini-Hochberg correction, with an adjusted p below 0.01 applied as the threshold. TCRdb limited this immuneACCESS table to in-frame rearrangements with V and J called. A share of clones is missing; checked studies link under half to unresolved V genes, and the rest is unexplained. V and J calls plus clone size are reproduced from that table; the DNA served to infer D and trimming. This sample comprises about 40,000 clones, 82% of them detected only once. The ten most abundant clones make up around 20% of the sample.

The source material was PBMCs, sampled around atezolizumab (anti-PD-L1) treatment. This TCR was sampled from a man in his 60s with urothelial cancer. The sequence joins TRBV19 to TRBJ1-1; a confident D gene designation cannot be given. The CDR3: CASSIFEGSGTEAFF. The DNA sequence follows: TGTGCCAGTAGTATTTTTGAGGGTTCGGGCACTGAAGCTTTCTTT. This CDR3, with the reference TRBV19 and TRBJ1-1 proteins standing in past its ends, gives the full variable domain DGGITQSPKYLFRKEGQNVTLSCEQNLNHDAMYWYRQDPGQGLRLIYYSQIVNDFQKGDIAEGYSVSREKKESFPLTVTSAQKNPTAFYLCASSIFEGSGTEAFFGQGTRLTVV.